The 10 T cell receptor beta chains below come from one sample, sequenced in a study of long-term antiretroviral therapy in people with HIV. Survey level was the resolution at which the v3.0 immunoSEQ assay ran. Sequencing used immunoSEQ multiplex PCR; TCRdb keeps in-frame clones, though not all of them. The repertoire includes around 16,000 clones, roughly 94% of them detected once, and 4.6% sits in the top ten. The sample consisted of unsorted PBMCs, taken nearly 6.5 years after starting antiretroviral therapy. These TCRs come from a woman aged 45-59 years with HIV.

This chain connects TRBV28 to TRBJ2-7; D is possibly TRBD2 (5 bases). Germline CDR1 is MDHEN and CDR2 is SYDVKM. V gave up 6 bases and J gave up 5 bases, with 17 bases separating them. The length of the CDR3 is 14 residues. The CDR3 region is CASRLLVGWDEQYF. DNA of the CDR3: TGTGCCAGCAGACTACTAGTTGGGTGGGACGAGCAGTACTTC. The whole variable domain, filled in from reference TRBV28 and TRBJ2-7, reads DVKVTQSSRYLVKRTGEKVFLECVQDMDHENMFWYRQDPGLGLRLIYFSYDVKMKEKGDIPEGYSVSREKKERFSLILESASTNQTSMYLCASRLLVGWDEQYFGPGTRLTVT.

The chain is built from TRBV7-9 and TRBJ1-1; D remains ambiguous. V was clipped by 1 base and J by 4 bases, with 16 bases between them. Germline CDR1 reads SEHNR; CDR2 reads FQNEAQ (reference sequence). This CDR3 is 16 amino acids long. In DNA form, the CDR3 reads TGTGCCAGCAGCTTAGGCTTTCGAAGAGTGAGCACTGAAGCTTTCTTT. Protein: CASSLGFRRVSTEAFF.

The rearrangement links TRBV5-4 to TRBJ2-1; 10 positions agree with TRBD2. The CDR3 totals 16 residues. Germline V lookup: CDR1 SGHNT, CDR2 YYREEE (reference sequence). Trimming took 3 bases from V and 7 from J; bases not matched to a gene: 10. The CDR3 is CASSSPLAGVRNEQFF. The CDR3 DNA is TGTGCCAGCAGCTCTCCCCTAGCGGGAGTAAGGAATGAGCAGTTCTTC.

This clone has a handful of counts. The V call is TRBV4-2, the J call TRBJ2-6, with a tentative D call TRBD2 (6 bases). The CDR3 runs to 16 residues. Trimming cost V 0 bases and J 4 bases, with 10 bases left between them. Per germline, CDR1 LGHNA and CDR2 YNFKEQ. The CDR3 loop reads CASSQEGGTGANVLTF. DNA of the CDR3: TGTGCCAGCAGCCAAGAGGGCGGGACCGGGGCCAACGTCCTGACTTTC.

This clone was seen a single time. The rearrangement uses TRBV9 and TRBJ2-1; either TRBD1 or TRBD2 may supply D (5 bases each). V was trimmed by 0 bases and J by 4 bases, leaving 8 bases between them. The germline CDR1 and CDR2 sequences are SGDLS and YYNGEE. The CDR3 runs to 14 residues. The CDR3 region has the DNA TGTGCCAGCAGCGTAGGGGACCTATACAATGAGCAGTTCTTC. It yields the protein CASSVGDLYNEQFF. Full variable domain (remainder filled in from reference TRBV9 and TRBJ2-1): DSGVTQTPKHLITATGQRVTLRCSPRSGDLSVYWYQQSLDQGLQFLIQYYNGEERAKGNILERFSAQQFPDLHSELNLSSLELGDSALYFCASSVGDLYNEQFFGPGTRLTVL.

This rearrangement joins TRBV5-1 to TRBJ2-1, with D uncertain. CDR3 length: 13 amino acids. From germline, CDR1 is SGHRS and CDR2 YFSETQ. The germline V and J ends were trimmed by 5 bases and 12 bases, with 18 bases remaining between them. This CDR3 is CASSQDPLSGQFF. The CDR3 DNA reads as TGCGCCAGCAGTCAGGACCCTTTAAGTGGGCAGTTCTTC. Complete variable domain (other parts from reference TRBV5-1 and TRBJ2-1): KAGVTQTPRYLIKTRGQQVTLSCSPISGHRSVSWYQQTPGQGLQFLFEYFSETQRNKGNFPGRFSGRQFSNSRSEMNVSTLELGDSALYLCASSQDPLSGQFFGPGTRLTVL.

The gene calls are TRBV7-2 and TRBJ1-2, with D possibly being TRBD1 (5 bases). The germline V gene has CDR1 SGHTA and CDR2 FQGNSA. With 7 bases removed from V and 0 bases from J, the gap between germline ends came to 12 bases. This CDR3 spans 14 amino acids. The CDR3 region has the DNA TGTGCCAGCATGCCGGGACCTACTAACTATGGCTACACCTTC. This codes for CASMPGPTNYGYTF.

V gene TRBV6-5 combines with J gene TRBJ2-7; weak D call: TRBD2 (5 bases). The CDR3 contains 14 residues. The V and J ends lost 5 bases and 1 base respectively, with 12 bases between them. In germline, CDR1 is MNHEY, CDR2 SVGAGI. CDR3 amino acids: CASSPRGLSYEQYF. CDR3 DNA: TGTGCCAGCAGTCCCCGTGGACTTTCCTACGAGCAGTACTTC.

This clone was recorded once. The V call is TRBV28, the J call TRBJ2-3; D is unresolved. Germline CDR1 and CDR2: MDHEN and SYDVKM. There are 12 residues in the CDR3. The ends were cut back, 10 bases at V and 2 bases at J, with 10 bases in the middle. CDR3 coding DNA: TGTGCCACCACCTCTTTCACAGATACGCAGTATTTT. Protein product: CATTSFTDTQYF.

The rearrangement joins TRBV19 to TRBJ2-7; 7 bases are shared with TRBD1. J was trimmed by 6 bases and V by 7 bases; bases with no gene match: 6. The CDR3 runs 12 residues. Germline V lookup: CDR1 LNHDA, CDR2 SQIVND (reference sequence). The CDR3 bases are TGTGCCAGTAAAGGGGGCTCACTCGAGCAGTACTTC. Translated: CASKGGSLEQYF.